This T cell receptor (beta chain) was sequenced for a study of OX40 agonist ivuxolimab in advanced cancers. The germline gives CDR1 LNHDA, CDR2 SQIVND (reference sequence). The CDR3 runs to 17 residues. Trimming took 5 bases from V and 7 from J; bases not matched to a gene: 13. This clone was seen a single time. Some clones are missing from TCRdb's copy, which holds only in-frame ones; the method was immunoSEQ multiplex PCR. There are roughly 95,000 clones in the sample; approximately 84% occur only once, and about 1.9% lies in the top ten. The sequencing here drew on CD4+ or CD8+ T cells sorted from blood, taken in a trial of the OX40 agonist ivuxolimab. This receptor was identified in an adult with an advanced solid tumor such as melanoma, head and neck, liver or kidney cancer. This chain connects TRBV19 to TRBJ2-2, with TRBD2 matching 10 bases. The CDR3 sequence is CASSPRASGRKVGELFF. DNA of the CDR3: TGTGCCAGTAGTCCCAGGGCTAGCGGGAGAAAGGTCGGGGAGCTGTTTTTT. Looking up the rest from reference TRBV19 and TRBJ2-2 gives the full variable domain: DGGITQSPKYLFRKEGQNVTLSCEQNLNHDAMYWYRQDPGQGLRLIYYSQIVNDFQKGDIAEGYSVSREKKESFPLTVTSAQKNPTAFYLCASSPRASGRKVGELFFGEGSRLTVL.